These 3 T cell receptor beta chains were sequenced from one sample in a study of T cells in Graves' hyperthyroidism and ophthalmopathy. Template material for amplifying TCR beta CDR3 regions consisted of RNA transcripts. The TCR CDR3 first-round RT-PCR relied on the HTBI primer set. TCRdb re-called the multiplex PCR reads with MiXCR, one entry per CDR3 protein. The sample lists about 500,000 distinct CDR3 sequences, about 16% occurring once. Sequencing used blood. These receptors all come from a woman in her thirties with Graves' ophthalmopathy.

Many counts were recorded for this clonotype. The CDR3 DNA reads as TGTGCCAGCAGTTCCTATCGGGAGATGGAGACCCAGTACTTC. Amino acid sequence: CASSSYREMETQYF. The genes are TRBV27 and TRBJ2-5, with TRBD2 as a possible D gene (6 bases). This CDR3 region has 14 residues. Germline CDR1 reads MNHEY; CDR2 reads SMNVEV (reference sequence). V was clipped by 4 bases and J by 5 bases, with 14 bases between them.

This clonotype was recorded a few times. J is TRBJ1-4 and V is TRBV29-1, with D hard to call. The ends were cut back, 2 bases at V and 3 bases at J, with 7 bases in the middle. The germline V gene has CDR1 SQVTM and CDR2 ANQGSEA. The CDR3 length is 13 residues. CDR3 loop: CSVELGPNEKLFF. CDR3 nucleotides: TGCAGCGTTGAATTGGGCCCTAATGAAAAACTGTTTTTT.

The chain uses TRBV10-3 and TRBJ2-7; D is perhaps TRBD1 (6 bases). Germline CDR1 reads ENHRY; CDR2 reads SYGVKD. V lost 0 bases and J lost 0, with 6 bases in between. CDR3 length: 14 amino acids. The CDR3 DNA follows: TGTGCCATCAGTGAGTCGACAGGCTCCTACGAGCAGTACTTC. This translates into CAISESTGSYEQYF.